Below are 6 T cell receptor beta chains sequenced from a single sample in a study of T cell changes during pregnancy in multiple sclerosis. The method was immunoSEQ multiplex PCR; TCRdb's version includes in-frame clones alone and lacks a portion of them. The sample has around 35,000 clones; roughly nine tenths are singletons. Material: CD4+ T cells from peripheral blood mononuclear cells, obtained after pregnancy. Every receptor here comes from a female donor with multiple sclerosis, enrolled in a pregnancy study.

The gene calls are TRBV5-6 and TRBJ1-1, with 8 positions matching TRBD1. The CDR3 length is 17 residues. Germline V gene sequence: CDR1 SGHDT, CDR2 YYEEEE. Trimming cost V 4 bases and J 0 bases; bases outside gene matches: 11. CDR3 region: CASSRTGRLVMNTEAFF. The CDR3 DNA reads TGTGCCAGCAGCCGGACAGGGCGATTGGTGATGAACACTGAAGCTTTCTTT. Using reference TRBV5-6 and TRBJ1-1 for the parts outside the CDR3, the full variable domain is DAGVTQSPTHLIKTRGQQVTLRCSPKSGHDTVSWYQQALGQGPQFIFQYYEEEERQRGNFPDRFSGHQFPNYSSELNVNALLLGDSALYLCASSRTGRLVMNTEAFFGQGTRLTVV.

This chain uses TRBV11-2 with TRBJ2-1; 7 bases line up with TRBD1. After removal of 6 bases from V and 4 bases from J, the junction contained 6 bases not matched to a gene. Germline values: CDR1 SGHAT, CDR2 FQNNGV. This CDR3 region has 14 residues. The CDR3 protein is CASRPGQQYNEQFF. Written as DNA, the CDR3 is TGTGCCAGCAGGCCGGGACAGCAATACAATGAGCAGTTCTTC.

The genes are TRBV9 and TRBJ1-3, with TRBD1 matching 10 bases. CDR3 length: 16 residues. Trimming took 3 bases from V and 1 from J; bases not matched to a gene: 4. The germline gives CDR1 SGDLS, CDR2 YYNGEE. This CDR3 reads CASSGRTGGSGNTIYF. The CDR3 coding sequence is TGTGCCAGCAGCGGACGGACAGGGGGTTCTGGAAACACCATATATTTT.

The chain joins TRBV29-1 to TRBJ2-5; a possible D gene is TRBD2 (6 bases). CDR1 and CDR2 (germline): SQVTM, ANQGSEA. V was clipped by 6 bases and J by 1 base, with 12 bases between them. The CDR3 loop spans 13 amino acids. CDR3 region: CSVPGTSQETQYF. Here the CDR3 DNA reads TGCAGCGTGCCTGGGACTTCCCAAGAGACCCAGTACTTC.

V usage is TRBV29-1 and J usage is TRBJ2-1; 12 bases fit TRBD2. The CDR3 extends over 16 amino acids. J lost 10 bases, V lost 3 bases, and 13 bases had no gene match. CDR1 and CDR2 from the germline V gene are SQVTM and ANQGSEA. The CDR3 bases are TGCAGCGTTGAGGCCTTGACTAGCGGGGGAAACGGAGAGCAGTTCTTC. Residues: CSVEALTSGGNGEQFF.

This chain connects TRBV7-6 to TRBJ2-3, with D maybe TRBD1 (6 bases). V was shortened by 5 bases and J by 0 bases, with 12 bases between the two germline ends. CDR3 length equals 15 residues. Germline CDR1 is SGHVS and CDR2 is FNYEAQ. This CDR3 reads CASSRRDTSTDTQYF. The CDR3 region has the DNA TGTGCCAGCAGCCGCCGGGACACGAGCACAGATACGCAGTATTTT.